This TCR beta chain was recorded in a study of PD-1 blockade in classical Hodgkin lymphoma. Study-wide points: CD4+ TCR diversity, unlike CD8+, climbed significantly by C4D1.

CDR3 size: 11 residues. The V end lost 6 bases, the J end lost 1 base, and 3 bases lay between the germline ends. CDR1 is KGHSH and CDR2 is LQKENI in the germline V gene. Clones were read by immunoSEQ multiplex PCR, and TCRdb kept only the in-frame ones, dropping some. The sample records tens of thousands of clones, about nine tenths being singletons. Points on this clone: Its antigen is as yet unknown.

In every patient, relapse followed autologous stem cell transplantation, while exposure to brentuximab vedotin differed. The V and J genes are TRBV18 and TRBJ2-5; no clear D. The material was peripheral blood mononuclear cells (PBMCs), obtained at baseline. This clonotype originated in a human donor with classical Hodgkin lymphoma. The CDR3 sequence is CASSLQETQYF. CDR3 nucleotide sequence: TGTGCCAGCTCCCTCCAAGAGACCCAGTACTTC.